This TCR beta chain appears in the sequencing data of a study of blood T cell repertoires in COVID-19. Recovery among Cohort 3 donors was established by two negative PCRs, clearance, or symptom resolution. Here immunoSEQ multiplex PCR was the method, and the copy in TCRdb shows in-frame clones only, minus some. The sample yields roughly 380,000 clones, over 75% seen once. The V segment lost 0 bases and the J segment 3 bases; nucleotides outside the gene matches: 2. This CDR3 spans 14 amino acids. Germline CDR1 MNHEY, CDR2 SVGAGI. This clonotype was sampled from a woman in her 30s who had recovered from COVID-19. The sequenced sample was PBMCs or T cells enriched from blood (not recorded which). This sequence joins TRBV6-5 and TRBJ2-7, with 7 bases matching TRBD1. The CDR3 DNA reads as TGTGCCAGCAGTTACTCGGCAGGGGGCTACGAGCAGTACTTC. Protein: CASSYSAGGYEQYF.